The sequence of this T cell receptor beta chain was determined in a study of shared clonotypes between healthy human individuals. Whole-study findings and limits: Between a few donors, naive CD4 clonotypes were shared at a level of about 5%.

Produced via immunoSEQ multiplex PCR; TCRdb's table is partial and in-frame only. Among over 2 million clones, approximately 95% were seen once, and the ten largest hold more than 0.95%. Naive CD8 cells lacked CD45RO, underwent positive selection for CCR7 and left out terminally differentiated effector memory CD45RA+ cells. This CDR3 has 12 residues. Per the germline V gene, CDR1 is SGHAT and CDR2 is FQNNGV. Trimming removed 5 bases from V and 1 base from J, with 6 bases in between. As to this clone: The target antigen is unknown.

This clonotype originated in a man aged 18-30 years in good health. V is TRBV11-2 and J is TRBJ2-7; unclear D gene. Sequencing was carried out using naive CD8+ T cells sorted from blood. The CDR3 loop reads CASSLWSYEQYF. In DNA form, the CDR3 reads TGTGCCAGCAGCCTATGGTCCTACGAGCAGTACTTC.